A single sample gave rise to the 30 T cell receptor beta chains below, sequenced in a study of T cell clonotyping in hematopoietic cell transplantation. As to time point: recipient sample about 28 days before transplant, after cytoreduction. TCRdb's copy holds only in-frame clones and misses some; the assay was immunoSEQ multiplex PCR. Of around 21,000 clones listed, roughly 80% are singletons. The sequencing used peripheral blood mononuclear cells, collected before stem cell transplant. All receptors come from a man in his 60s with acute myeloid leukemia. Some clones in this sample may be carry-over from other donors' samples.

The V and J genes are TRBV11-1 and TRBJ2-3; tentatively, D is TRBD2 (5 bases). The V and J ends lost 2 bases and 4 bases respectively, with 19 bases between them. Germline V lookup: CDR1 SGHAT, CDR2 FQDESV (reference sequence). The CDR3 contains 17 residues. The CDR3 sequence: CASSLLPRGNQADTQYF. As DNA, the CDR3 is TGTGCCAGCAGCTTATTACCGAGAGGGAATCAGGCAGATACGCAGTATTTT.

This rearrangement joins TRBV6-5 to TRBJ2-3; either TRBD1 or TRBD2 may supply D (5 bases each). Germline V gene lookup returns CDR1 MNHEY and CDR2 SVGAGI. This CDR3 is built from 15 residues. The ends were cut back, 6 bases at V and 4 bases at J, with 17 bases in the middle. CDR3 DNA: TGTGCCAGCAGAACTAGGGACCGCGCCCCAGATACGCAGTATTTT. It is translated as CASRTRDRAPDTQYF.

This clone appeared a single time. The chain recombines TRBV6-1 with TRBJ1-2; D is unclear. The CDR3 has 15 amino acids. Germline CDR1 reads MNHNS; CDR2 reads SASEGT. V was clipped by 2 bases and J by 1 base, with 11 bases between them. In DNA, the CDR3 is TGTGCCAGCAGTGAAACCCCTAAGAGTAACTATGGCTACACCTTC. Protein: CASSETPKSNYGYTF.

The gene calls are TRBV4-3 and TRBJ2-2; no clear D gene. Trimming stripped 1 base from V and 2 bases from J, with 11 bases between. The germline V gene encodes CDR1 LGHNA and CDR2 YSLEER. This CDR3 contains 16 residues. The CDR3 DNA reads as TGCGCCAGCAGCCAAGGGATAGGGTCCAACACCGGGGAGCTGTTTTTT. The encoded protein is CASSQGIGSNTGELFF.

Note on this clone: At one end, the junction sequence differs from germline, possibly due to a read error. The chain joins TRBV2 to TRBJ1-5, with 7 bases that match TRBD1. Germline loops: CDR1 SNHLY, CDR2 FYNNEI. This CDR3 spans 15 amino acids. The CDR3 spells CATSDLQGDNQPQHF. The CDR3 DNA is TGTGCCACCAGTGATTTGCAGGGGGACAATCAGCCCCAGCATTTT. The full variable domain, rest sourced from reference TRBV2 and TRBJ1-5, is EPEVTQTPSHQVTQMGQEVILRCVPISNHLYFYWYRQILGQKVEFLVSFYNNEISEKSEIFDDQFSVERPDGSNFTLKIRSTKLEDSAMYFCATSDLQGDNQPQHFGDGTRLSIL.

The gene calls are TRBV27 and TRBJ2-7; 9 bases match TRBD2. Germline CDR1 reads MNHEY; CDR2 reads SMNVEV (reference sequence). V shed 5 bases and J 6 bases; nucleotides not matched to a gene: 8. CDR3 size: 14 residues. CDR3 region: CASSIQAGGGEQYF. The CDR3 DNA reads TGTGCCAGCAGTATCCAAGCGGGGGGCGGCGAGCAGTACTTC.

For the CDR3, the DNA is TGTGCCAGCAGCGGTGCGGGGGCGGCAGATACGCAGTATTTT. It encodes CASSGAGAADTQYF. V is TRBV7-3 and J is TRBJ2-3, with D possibly TRBD2 on 7 matching bases. Between the trimmed V and J ends, which lost 5 bases and 4 bases, there was a span of 13 bases. There are 14 residues in the CDR3. Germline assignment: CDR1 SGHTA and CDR2 FQGTGA.

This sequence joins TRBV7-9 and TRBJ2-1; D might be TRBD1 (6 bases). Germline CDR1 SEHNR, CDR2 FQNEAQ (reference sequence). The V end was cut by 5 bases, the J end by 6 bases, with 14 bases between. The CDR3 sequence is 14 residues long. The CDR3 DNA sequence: TGTGCCAGCAGCCCTGGGACACTAAGCAATGAGCAGTTCTTC. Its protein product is CASSPGTLSNEQFF.

Here the CDR3 DNA reads TGTGCCAGCAGTGATTACGAGCAGTACTTC. Its protein product is CASSDYEQYF. The chain carries TRBV2 and TRBJ2-7; no definite D call. The CDR3 length is 10 residues. The V end was cut by 3 bases, the J end by 4 bases, with 1 base between. Germline CDR1 is SNHLY and CDR2 is FYNNEI. Full variable domain (outside the CDR3, taken from reference TRBV2 and TRBJ2-7): EPEVTQTPSHQVTQMGQEVILRCVPISNHLYFYWYRQILGQKVEFLVSFYNNEISEKSEIFDDQFSVERPDGSNFTLKIRSTKLEDSAMYFCASSDYEQYFGPGTRLTVT.

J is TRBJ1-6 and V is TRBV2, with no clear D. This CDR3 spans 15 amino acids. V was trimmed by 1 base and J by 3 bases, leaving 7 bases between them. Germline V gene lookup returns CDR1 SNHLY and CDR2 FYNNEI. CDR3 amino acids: CASSEDADYNSPLHF. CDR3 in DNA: TGTGCCAGCAGTGAAGACGCAGACTATAATTCACCCCTCCACTTT. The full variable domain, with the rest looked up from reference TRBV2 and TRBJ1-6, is EPEVTQTPSHQVTQMGQEVILRCVPISNHLYFYWYRQILGQKVEFLVSFYNNEISEKSEIFDDQFSVERPDGSNFTLKIRSTKLEDSAMYFCASSEDADYNSPLHFGNGTRLTVT.

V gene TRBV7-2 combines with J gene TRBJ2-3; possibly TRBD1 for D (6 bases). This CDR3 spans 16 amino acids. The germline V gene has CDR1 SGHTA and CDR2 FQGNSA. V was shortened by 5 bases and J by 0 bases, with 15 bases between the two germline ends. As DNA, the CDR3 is TGTGCCAGCAGCCCACACAGGGCCTCTAGCACAGATACGCAGTATTTT. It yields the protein CASSPHRASSTDTQYF.

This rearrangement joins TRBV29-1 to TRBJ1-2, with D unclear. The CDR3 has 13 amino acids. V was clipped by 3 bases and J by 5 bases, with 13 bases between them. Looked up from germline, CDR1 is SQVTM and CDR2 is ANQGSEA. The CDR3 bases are TGCAGCGTTGATCCGGGAGGCTCATATGGCTACACCTTC. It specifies CSVDPGGSYGYTF.

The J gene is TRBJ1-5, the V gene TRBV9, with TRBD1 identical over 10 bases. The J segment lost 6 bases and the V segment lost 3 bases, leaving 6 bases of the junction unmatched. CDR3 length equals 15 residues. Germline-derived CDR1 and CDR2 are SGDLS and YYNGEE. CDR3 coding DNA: TGTGCCAGCAGCGCAGCCGGGACAGGGGTTCAGCCCCAGCATTTT. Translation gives CASSAAGTGVQPQHF.

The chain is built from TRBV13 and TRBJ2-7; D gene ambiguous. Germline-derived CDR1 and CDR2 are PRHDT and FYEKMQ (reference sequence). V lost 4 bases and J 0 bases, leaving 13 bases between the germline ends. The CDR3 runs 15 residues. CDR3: CASSSLGANSYEQYF. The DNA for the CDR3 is TGTGCCAGCAGCTCCCTTGGAGCCAACTCCTACGAGCAGTACTTC.

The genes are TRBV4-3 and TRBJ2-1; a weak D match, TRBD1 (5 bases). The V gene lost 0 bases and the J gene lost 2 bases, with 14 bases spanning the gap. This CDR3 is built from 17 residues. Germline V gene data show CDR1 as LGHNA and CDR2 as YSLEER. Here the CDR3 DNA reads TGCGCCAGCAGCCAAGATCTTGGGCAGGGAACCTACAATGAGCAGTTCTTC. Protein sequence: CASSQDLGQGTYNEQFF.

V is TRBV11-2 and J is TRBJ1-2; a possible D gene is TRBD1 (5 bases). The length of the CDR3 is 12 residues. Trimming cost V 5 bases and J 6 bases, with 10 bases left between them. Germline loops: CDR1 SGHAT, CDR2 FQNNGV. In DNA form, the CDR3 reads TGTGCCAGCAGCGGGGGGGGGAATGGCTACACCTTC. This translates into CASSGGGNGYTF.

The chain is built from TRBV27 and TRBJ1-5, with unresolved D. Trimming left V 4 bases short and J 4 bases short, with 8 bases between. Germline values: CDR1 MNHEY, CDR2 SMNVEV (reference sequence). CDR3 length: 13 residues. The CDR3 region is CASSSARNQPQHF. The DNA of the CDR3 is TGTGCCAGCAGTTCAGCACGAAATCAGCCCCAGCATTTT.

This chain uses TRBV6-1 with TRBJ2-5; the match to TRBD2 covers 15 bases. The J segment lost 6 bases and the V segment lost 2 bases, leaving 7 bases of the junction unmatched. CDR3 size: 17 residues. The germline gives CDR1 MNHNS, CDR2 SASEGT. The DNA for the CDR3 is TGTGCCAGCAGTGAACGGGGGGGACTAGCGGGGGGCCAGACCCAGTACTTC. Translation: CASSERGGLAGGQTQYF.

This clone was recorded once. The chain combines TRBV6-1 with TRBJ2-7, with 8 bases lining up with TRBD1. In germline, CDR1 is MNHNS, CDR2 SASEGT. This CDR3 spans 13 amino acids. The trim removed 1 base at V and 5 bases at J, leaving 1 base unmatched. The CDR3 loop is CASSEDRGDEQYF. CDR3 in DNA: TGTGCCAGCAGTGAAGACAGGGGGGACGAGCAGTACTTC.

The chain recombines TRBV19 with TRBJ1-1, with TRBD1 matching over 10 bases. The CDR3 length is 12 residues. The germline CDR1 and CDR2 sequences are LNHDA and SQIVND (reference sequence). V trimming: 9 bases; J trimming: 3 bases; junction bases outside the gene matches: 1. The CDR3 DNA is TGTGCCAGGACAGGGGGCCACACTGAAGCTTTCTTT. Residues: CARTGGHTEAFF.

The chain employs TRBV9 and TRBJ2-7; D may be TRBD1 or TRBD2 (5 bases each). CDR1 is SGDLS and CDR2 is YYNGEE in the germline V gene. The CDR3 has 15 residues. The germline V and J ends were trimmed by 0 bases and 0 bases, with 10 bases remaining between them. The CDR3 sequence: CASSVAHGASYEQYF. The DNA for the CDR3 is TGTGCCAGCAGCGTAGCGCACGGGGCCTCCTACGAGCAGTACTTC.

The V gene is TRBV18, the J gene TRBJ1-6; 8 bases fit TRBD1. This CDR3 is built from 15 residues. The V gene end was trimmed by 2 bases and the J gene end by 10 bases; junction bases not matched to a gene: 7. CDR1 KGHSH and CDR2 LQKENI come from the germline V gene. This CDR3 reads CASSPGDRFSSPLHF. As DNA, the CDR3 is TGTGCCAGCTCACCAGGGGACAGGTTCTCCTCACCCCTCCACTTT.

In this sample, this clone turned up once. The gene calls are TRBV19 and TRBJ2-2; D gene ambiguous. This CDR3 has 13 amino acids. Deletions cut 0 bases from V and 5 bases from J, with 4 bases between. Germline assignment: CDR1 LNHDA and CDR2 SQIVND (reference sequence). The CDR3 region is CASSIEGTGELFF. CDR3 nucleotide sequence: TGTGCCAGTAGTATAGAGGGGACCGGGGAGCTGTTTTTT.

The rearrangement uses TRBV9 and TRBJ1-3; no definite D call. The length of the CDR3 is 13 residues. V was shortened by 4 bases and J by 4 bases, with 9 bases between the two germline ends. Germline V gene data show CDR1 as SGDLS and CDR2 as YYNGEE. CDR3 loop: CASSPTEGNTIYF. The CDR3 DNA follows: TGTGCCAGCAGCCCGACGGAGGGAAACACCATATATTTT.

The CDR3 bases are TGTGCCAGCAGTTACGACAGGGGGAAGGATCAGCCCCAGCATTTT. Protein: CASSYDRGKDQPQHF. The V gene is TRBV5-4, the J gene TRBJ1-5; 9 bases match TRBD1. The CDR3 has 15 residues. The V gene's germline CDR1 is SGHNT and CDR2 YYREEE (reference sequence). V lost 5 bases, J lost 5 bases, and 8 bases stayed unmatched.

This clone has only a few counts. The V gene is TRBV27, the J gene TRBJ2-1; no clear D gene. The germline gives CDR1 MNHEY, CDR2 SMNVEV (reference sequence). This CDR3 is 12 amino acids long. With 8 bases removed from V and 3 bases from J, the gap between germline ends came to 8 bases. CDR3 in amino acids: CASATDYNEQFF. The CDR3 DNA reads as TGTGCCAGCGCAACAGACTACAATGAGCAGTTCTTC.

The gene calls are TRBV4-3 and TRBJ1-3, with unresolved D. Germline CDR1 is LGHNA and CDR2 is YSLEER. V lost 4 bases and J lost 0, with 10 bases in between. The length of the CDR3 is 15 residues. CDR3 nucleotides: TGCGCCAGCAGCCCCATGGGGAACTCTGGAAACACCATATATTTT. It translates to CASSPMGNSGNTIYF.

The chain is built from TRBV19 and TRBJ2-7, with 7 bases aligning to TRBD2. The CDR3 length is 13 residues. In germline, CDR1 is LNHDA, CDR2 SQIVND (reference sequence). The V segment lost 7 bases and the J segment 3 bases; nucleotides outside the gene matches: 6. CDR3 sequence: CASMGGENYEQYF. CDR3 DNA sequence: TGTGCCAGTATGGGAGGGGAGAACTACGAGCAGTACTTC.

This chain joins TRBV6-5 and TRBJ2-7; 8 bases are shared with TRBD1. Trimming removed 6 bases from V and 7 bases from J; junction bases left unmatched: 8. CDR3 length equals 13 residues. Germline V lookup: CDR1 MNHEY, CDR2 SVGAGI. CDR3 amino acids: CASSSRTGFEQYF. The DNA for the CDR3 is TGTGCCAGCAGCTCGAGGACAGGGTTTGAGCAGTACTTC.

The CDR3 DNA reads as TGTGCCAGCAGTTTAGGTCTCCCGGGGTATGTGGACACCGGGGAGCTGTTTTTT. Residues: CASSLGLPGYVDTGELFF. This sequence joins TRBV27 and TRBJ2-2, with a possible D match to TRBD2 (5 bases). Deletions cut 2 bases from V and 3 bases from J, with 19 bases between. There are 18 residues in the CDR3. Germline loops: CDR1 MNHEY, CDR2 SMNVEV (reference sequence).